The T cell receptor beta chain under discussion was sequenced for a study of cytomegalovirus exposure and HLA in healthy donors (dated by TCRdb to the late 2010s). Regarding the complete study: An earlier analysis of 587 of the donors reported 250 to 300 Gb of sequence data and 95 million to 130 million unique TCR beta sequences obtained from roughly 170 million T cells. An early release that covered several hundred HLA-typed donors contained approximately 290 gigabases of sequencing data and tens of millions of unique TCR sequences. High-throughput TCR immunosequencing, statistical association of individual TCRs with disease status, and machine learning were combined to predict cytomegalovirus infection status. A later analysis re-analyzed previously published TCR beta repertoires from 666 donors and added high-resolution HLA genotyping to study TCR occurrence patterns. Of the 300 to 450 genotyped donors, 65% to 90% fell in the genetic ancestry cluster associated with self-reported Caucasian donors. In a later genetic analysis, genome-wide SNP genotypes for about three fifths of the roughly 670 donors were used, and that subset was treated as a discovery cohort. The study aimed to test whether cataloging public T cell receptors could reveal signatures of past pathogen exposure. Every discovery cohort repertoire had been produced on one sequencing platform. Class I and class II HLA loci were covered by the typing at four-digit resolution. To decide whether each TCR beta V gene segment behaved as functional or pseudogenic, an earlier analysis of 587 of the donors relied on high-throughput TCR beta sequencing. Across 398 genotyped donors of the cohort, an average of roughly 250,000 unique TCR beta nucleotide sequences per donor were sequenced, and roughly 20% of those sequences were non-productive. Along with the approximately 600-subject first cohort, a separate validation cohort of over a hundred different subjects was used. Donor age, sex, ethnicity and CMV serostatus were compiled together with the repertoire data. Typing coverage differed by locus: A, B, C, DRB1 and DQB1 were typed in about 620-640 donors, DQA1 in roughly 500, DPA1 in 600 to 610, and DPB1 in 472. Using immunosequencing, the study profiled T cell repertoires from 500 to 800 subjects and related those repertoires to cytomegalovirus serostatus. Because of strong linkage in the cohort, five DR-DQ haplotypes were treated as single units for association and clustering. Rather than drawing on any new phenotypic data, the later analysis identified candidate immune exposures from TCR beta sequences and the way those sequences occurred across donors. Broad study findings and their caveats: A few of the identified cytomegalovirus-associated TCR beta chains were confirmed in vitro to be specific for cytomegalovirus antigens. A later genetic analysis associated a missense DCLRE1C variant with V-gene and J-gene trimming of TCR beta chains, and an independent cohort replicated the association. The only immune exposure information available for the cohort was CMV serostatus. The presence/absence analyses assumed that sequencing depth was roughly uniform across donors, and that assumption may not be true. In a later analysis, more than 15,000 TCR beta sequences were associated with specific HLA alleles at a false discovery rate of 0.05. In a later analysis, the rate of TCR association differed among HLA loci, with DRB1 alleles having the most associated TCRs and HLA-C alleles having the fewest. Across donors, most TCR sequences were observed very rarely, whereas some public TCRs were present in many individuals. In a later genetic analysis, fewer N-insertions in productive TCRs were reported among donors in an Asian-associated ancestry cluster than the roughly 700-donor mean. A total of roughly 160 TCR beta chains were listed by the study as associated with cytomegalovirus. HLA typing was unavailable for some donors at each locus, so association tests used only the typed subset. Roughly 15 rarely observed V segments, including chromosome 9 orphons, were excluded from the earlier analysis of approximately 500 of the donors because counts were too low. In an earlier analysis of about 600 of the donors, most TCR beta V segments appeared in productive rearrangements about 90% or about 30% of the time, broadly matching IMGT annotations. It was suggested by the authors that the approach could potentially be generalized to other disease states and immunological phenotypes. The cohort was sequenced for TCR beta chains only, and without alpha or paired-chain data the features that could be detected were limited. In a later analysis, most CMV-associated TCR beta chains were found to appear HLA-restricted, with HLA associations seemingly driven largely by CMV exposure. According to a later analysis, parvovirus B19, influenza, CMV and Epstein-Barr virus appeared linked to several top co-occurrence clusters. Correlated functional status among segregating V segments might be attributable to linkage disequilibrium, but an unknown experimental factor could not be ruled out. A further reported finding was that TCR beta sequences accurately predicted the HLA-A and HLA-B alleles for most subjects in the first cohort. A later analysis found that HLA-associated TCR beta chains were more clonally expanded and had lower generation probabilities than equally common non-associated chains. The classifier was reported to diagnose cytomegalovirus status with high specificity and sensitivity in both the original cohort and the validation cohort. Strong co-occurrence of HLA alleles, especially DR and DQ, made assigning TCR associations to individual alleles difficult. A group of highly shared sequence variants was considered likely to be a technical artifact of the sequencing pipeline.

Comments on this clone: Its specific antigen is unknown. No much larger clone exists at a distance of one base, and base qualities are not known. Distinct nucleotide sequences in the sample also encode this CDR3.

Library preparation was by the immunoSEQ multiplex PCR assay. The multiplex PCR relied on a mix of 60 forward primers for TCR Vbeta segments and 13 reverse primers for TCR Jbeta segments. A multiplex PCR assay on genomic DNA amplified the CDR3 region of rearranged TCR beta genes. Amplified TCR beta libraries were sequenced as 87-base-pair reads on the Illumina HiSeq System. The authors' analysis ran thus. In a later analysis, some 80 million unique TCR beta chains were counted across the 666 repertoires, and roughly 11 million of these chains were shared by at least two donors. Raw reads were error-corrected and collapsed into unique sequences by a nearest-neighbor algorithm in which closely related sequences were merged to remove PCR and sequencing errors. CDR3 sequences were aligned to IMGT reference sequences to assign V, D and J gene segments. For a sequence to be retained, a match of at least six nucleotides was required to both a V gene segment and a J gene segment. A rearrangement was called productive if the CDR3 had no stop codons and remained in frame with V and J, and every other rearrangement was called non-productive. CDR3 was defined by IMGT convention, running from the second conserved V-encoded cysteine to the conserved J-encoded phenylalanine. In an earlier analysis of around 570 of the donors, sequences lacking an unambiguous match to a single V gene segment were excluded. In an earlier analysis of some 590 of the donors, a V segment was called functional when productive rearrangements were above 56.7%, and segregating when the standard deviation between donors exceeded 5%. A statistical classification framework was built for diagnosing cytomegalovirus status from the catalog of TCR beta chain sequences. In a later analysis, TCR nucleotide sequences were compared against IMGT/GENE-DB human TR gene sequences so that V and J genes could be assigned. Using the TCRdist pipeline, a later analysis assigned CDR3 sequences along with most-parsimonious VDJ recombination scenarios. In a later analysis, every TCR beta chain was defined by the combination of its CDR3 amino acid sequence and its V-gene family, and reads without a unique V-gene family were dropped. As a way to deal with suspected cross-contamination and a sequencing artifact, a later analysis dropped 450 to 700 nucleotide sequences that were highly shared and had low generation probability. In a later analysis, a clonal expansion index was calculated for each public chain from normalized within-repertoire ranks of inferred template counts. In a later analysis, generation probabilities were computed with a VDJ recombination model fitted to out-of-frame rearrangements, and the resulting probabilities were checked against IGoR. Hypergeometric tests were used in a later analysis to score TCR-TCR, TCR-HLA and TCR-CMV co-occurrence, with a repertoire-size bias correction applied to the TCR pairs. A later analysis estimated false discovery rates by permuting HLA or CMV assignments 20 times. In a later analysis, co-occurring TCRs were grouped using DBSCAN, with TCRdist sequence similarity added in when clustering inside HLA-allele-positive subsets. For co-occurrence clustering, repertoires with fewer than 30,000 or more than 120,000 public chains were excluded, along with about five repertoires with anomalous nucleotide sharing. What TCRdb holds here is the immuneACCESS table cut down to in-frame rearrangements. Part of the clones is not present; checked against another copy, under half of the missing clones reflect an unresolved V gene, and the others are unexplained. The V and J calls and clone size come from that table; D and trimming were worked out from the DNA. The sample table holds about 150,000 clones, of which around 79% were seen once. The top ten hold around 6.6% of the sample.

In total, about 650 healthy bone marrow donors made up the cohort. At the time of sampling, all cohort members were nominally healthy, though unrecorded immune exposures were likely present. The donor was CMV seropositive and was included in the group of some 290 seropositive cohort members. A peripheral blood sample was provided by each donor, and peripheral blood mononuclear cells were used for TCR beta sequencing. Genomic DNA was extracted from the blood cell samples with the Qiagen DNeasy Blood Extraction Kit. Sequenced material: PBMCs. This receptor was identified in a man aged 50 to 60 in good health and CMV-seropositive.

The CDR3: CASSLYKGLAAINTGELFF. The DNA sequence is as follows: TGTGCCAGCAGCCTTTACAAGGGACTAGCGGCCATCAACACCGGGGAGCTGTTTTTT. The chain employs TRBV11-2 and TRBJ2-2, and TRBD2 matches 11 of the central bases. The V end gives up 5 bases and the J end 2 bases, leaving 13 bases in the junction not matched to a gene. CDR1 and CDR2 were assigned from the germline V gene as SGHAT and FQNNGV. The CDR3 numbers 19 residues from cysteine through phenylalanine. CDR3 DNA is the only sequence kept; it has 57 bases, read in frame from the first base.